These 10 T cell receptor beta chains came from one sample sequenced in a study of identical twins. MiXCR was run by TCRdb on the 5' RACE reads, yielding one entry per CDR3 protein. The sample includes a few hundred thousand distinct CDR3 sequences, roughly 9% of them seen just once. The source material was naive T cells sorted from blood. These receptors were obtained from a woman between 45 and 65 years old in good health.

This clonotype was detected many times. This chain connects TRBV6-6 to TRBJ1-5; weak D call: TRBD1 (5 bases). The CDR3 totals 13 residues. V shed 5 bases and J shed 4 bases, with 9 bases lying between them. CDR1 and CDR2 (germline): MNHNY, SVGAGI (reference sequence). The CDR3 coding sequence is TGTGCCAGCAGTCAACAGGCTAATCAGCCCCAGCATTTT. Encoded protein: CASSQQANQPQHF.

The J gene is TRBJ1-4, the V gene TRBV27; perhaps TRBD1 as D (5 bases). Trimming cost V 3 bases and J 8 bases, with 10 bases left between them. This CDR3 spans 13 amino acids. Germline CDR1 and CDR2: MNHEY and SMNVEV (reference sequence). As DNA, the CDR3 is TGTGCCAGCAGTTTCGGGACGGGCGAAAAACTGTTTTTT. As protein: CASSFGTGEKLFF.

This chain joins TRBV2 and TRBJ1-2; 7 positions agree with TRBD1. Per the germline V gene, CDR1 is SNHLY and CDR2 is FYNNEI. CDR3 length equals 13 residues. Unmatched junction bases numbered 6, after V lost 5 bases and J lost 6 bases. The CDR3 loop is CASSRGREDGYTF. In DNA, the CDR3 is TGTGCCAGCAGTAGGGGGCGCGAAGATGGCTACACCTTC.

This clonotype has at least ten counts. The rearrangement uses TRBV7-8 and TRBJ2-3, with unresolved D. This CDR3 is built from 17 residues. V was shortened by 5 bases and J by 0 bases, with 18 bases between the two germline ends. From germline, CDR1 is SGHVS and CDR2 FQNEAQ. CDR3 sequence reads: CASSHSPVPASTDTQYF. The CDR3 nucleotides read TGTGCCAGCAGCCATTCCCCCGTCCCCGCTAGCACAGATACGCAGTATTTT.

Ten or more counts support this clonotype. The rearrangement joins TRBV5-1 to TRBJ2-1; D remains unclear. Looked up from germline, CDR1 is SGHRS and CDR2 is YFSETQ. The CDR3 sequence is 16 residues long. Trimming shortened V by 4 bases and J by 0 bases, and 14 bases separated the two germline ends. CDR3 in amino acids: CASSRYARSSYNEQFF. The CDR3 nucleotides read TGCGCCAGCAGCCGCTACGCTAGGAGCTCCTACAATGAGCAGTTCTTC.

The CDR3 bases are TGCACCAGCAGCCAAGCAACGTACCAGTATGGCTACACCTTC. This codes for CTSSQATYQYGYTF. The V gene is TRBV1, the J gene TRBJ1-2. TRBV1 is annotated as a pseudogene. This CDR3 is built from 14 residues.

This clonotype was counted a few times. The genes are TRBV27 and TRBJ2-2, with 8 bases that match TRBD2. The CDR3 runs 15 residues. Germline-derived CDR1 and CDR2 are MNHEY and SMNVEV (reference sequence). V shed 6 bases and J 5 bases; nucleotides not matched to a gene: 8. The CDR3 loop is CASSSGLVGTGELFF. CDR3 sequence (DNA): TGTGCCAGCAGCTCGGGACTAGTTGGTACCGGGGAGCTGTTTTTT.

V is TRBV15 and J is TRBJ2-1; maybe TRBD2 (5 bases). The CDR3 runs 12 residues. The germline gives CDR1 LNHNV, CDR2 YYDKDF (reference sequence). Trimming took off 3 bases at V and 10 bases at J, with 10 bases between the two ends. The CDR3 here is CATSRGGREQFF. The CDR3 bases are TGTGCCACCAGCAGGGGCGGGCGGGAGCAGTTCTTC.

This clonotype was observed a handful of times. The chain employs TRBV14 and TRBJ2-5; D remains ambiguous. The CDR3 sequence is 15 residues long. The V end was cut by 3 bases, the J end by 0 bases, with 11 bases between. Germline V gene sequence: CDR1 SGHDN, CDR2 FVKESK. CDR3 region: CASSHLDWYQETQYF. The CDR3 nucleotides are TGTGCCAGCAGCCACCTCGATTGGTACCAAGAGACCCAGTACTTC.

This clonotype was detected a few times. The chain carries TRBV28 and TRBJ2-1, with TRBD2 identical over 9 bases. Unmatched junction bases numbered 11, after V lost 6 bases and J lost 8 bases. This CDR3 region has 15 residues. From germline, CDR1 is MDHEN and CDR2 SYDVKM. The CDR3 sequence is CASSPSGGRVHEQFF. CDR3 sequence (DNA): TGTGCCAGCAGCCCCAGTGGCGGGAGGGTGCATGAGCAGTTCTTC.